These 20 T cell receptor beta chains were all obtained from the same sample, sequenced in a study of Graves' ophthalmopathy and Graves' hyperthyroidism. Investigators amplified TCR beta CDR3 regions from RNA transcripts. Following a first-round RT-PCR that used HTBI primers, a second-round multiplex PCR was carried out. TCRdb called the multiplex PCR reads again in MiXCR, with one record for every CDR3 protein. The table records around 600,000 distinct CDR3 sequences, over 40% of them present only once. The source material was peripheral blood. Source of these receptors: an adult man with Graves' ophthalmopathy.

The chain recombines TRBV25-1 with TRBJ1-2; 10 nucleotides match TRBD1. Germline lookup yields CDR1 MGHDK and CDR2 SYGVNS. The CDR3 has 15 residues. The J segment lost 5 bases and the V segment lost 1 base, leaving 4 bases of the junction unmatched. CDR3 bases: TGTGCCAGCAGTGAATTAGGGACAGGGGTTTATGGCTACACCTTC. Translated: CASSELGTGVYGYTF.

The chain joins TRBV29-1 to TRBJ1-1; 7 bases line up with TRBD1. This CDR3 is 13 amino acids long. CDR1 is SQVTM and CDR2 is ANQGSEA in the germline V gene. V shed 7 bases and J 7 bases; nucleotides not matched to a gene: 12. Here the CDR3 DNA reads TGCAGCGGGCGGGACAGTGGAACCTATGAAGCTTTCTTT. It is translated as CSGRDSGTYEAFF. The entire variable domain, with the rest obtained from reference TRBV29-1 and TRBJ1-1, is as follows: SAVISQKPSRDICQRGTSLTIQCQVDSQVTMMFWYRQQPGQSLTLIATANQGSEATYESGFVIDKFPISRPNLTFSTLTVSNMSPEDSSIYLCSGRDSGTYEAFFGQGTRLTVV.

This clonotype appeared many times. The V and J genes are TRBV7-8 and TRBJ2-7; TRBD2 matches 7 bases. The germline CDR1 and CDR2 sequences are SGHVS and FQNEAQ. The CDR3 runs 16 residues. Trimming took 8 bases from V and 3 from J; bases not matched to a gene: 16. In nucleotides, the CDR3 is TGTGCCAGCTATCCTGATCACGGCGGGGGAGGCTACGAGCAGTACTTC. Protein sequence: CASYPDHGGGGYEQYF.

The chain joins TRBV5-4 to TRBJ2-7; D may correspond to TRBD1 or TRBD2 (5 bases each). This CDR3 is 15 amino acids long. In germline, CDR1 is SGHNT, CDR2 YYREEE (reference sequence). The V end lost 4 bases, the J end lost 3 bases, and 17 bases lay between the germline ends. CDR3 residues: CASSPGTIIFYEQYF. CDR3 nucleotides: TGTGCCAGCAGCCCCGGGACGATTATCTTCTACGAGCAGTACTTC.

The chain couples TRBV19 to TRBJ2-7; 7 bases map to TRBD2. V trimming: 5 bases; J trimming: 3 bases; junction bases outside the gene matches: 13. This CDR3 has 16 amino acids. Looked up from germline, CDR1 is LNHDA and CDR2 is SQIVND (reference sequence). The CDR3, as DNA: TGTGCCAGTAGTCGGGCGACGGCGGGAGACTACTACGAGCAGTACTTC. Translated, it gives CASSRATAGDYYEQYF.

The sample holds many counts of this clonotype. The chain is built from TRBV7-8 and TRBJ2-5, with D tentatively TRBD1 (5 bases). The germline V gene has CDR1 SGHVS and CDR2 FQNEAQ. Deletions cut 5 bases from V and 2 bases from J, with 12 bases between. There are 14 residues in the CDR3. CDR3 sequence (DNA): TGTGCCAGCAGCAAGTCGGACACGCAAGAGACCCAGTACTTC. This encodes CASSKSDTQETQYF.

V and J are TRBV9 and TRBJ1-2; 8 bases match TRBD1. This CDR3 contains 12 residues. Germline CDR1 is SGDLS and CDR2 is YYNGEE. Trimming at V came to 3 bases and at J to 8 bases, leaving 3 bases not matched to a gene. The CDR3 bases are TGTGCCAGCAGCGGGAGGACAGGGGGCTACACCTTC. The encoded protein is CASSGRTGGYTF.

In nucleotides, the CDR3 is TGTGCCAGCAGTCAACCCGGACAGGGGGCGAACTACGAGCAGTACTTC. Translated: CASSQPGQGANYEQYF. The chain has TRBV13 and TRBJ2-7, with TRBD1 matching over 11 bases. The CDR3 sequence is 16 residues long. The V and J ends lost 6 bases and 3 bases, in that order; junction bases with no gene match: 10. Per germline, CDR1 PRHDT and CDR2 FYEKMQ (reference sequence).

The chain couples TRBV20-1 to TRBJ2-7; 7 bases line up with TRBD1. Germline loops: CDR1 DFQATT, CDR2 SNEGSKA (reference sequence). Losses at the gene ends were 7 bases for V and 1 base for J; bases not matched to a gene: 13. CDR3 length: 15 residues. The CDR3 DNA is TGCAGTGTTTATTCCGGGACAGAGGATTCCTACGAGCAGTACTTC. This encodes CSVYSGTEDSYEQYF.

Ten or more counts support this clonotype. The V call is TRBV7-2, the J call TRBJ2-5; no clear D. There are 11 residues in the CDR3. CDR1 is SGHTA and CDR2 is FQGNSA in the germline V gene. The ends were cut back, 2 bases at V and 7 bases at J, with 5 bases in the middle. In nucleotides, the CDR3 is TGTGCCAGCAGCTTAAGCGTGACCCAGTACTTC. The encoded protein is CASSLSVTQYF.

Comments on this clonotype: A much larger clonotype is one base distant, so this may be a read error. CDR3 protein: CASNTERGRGTQYF. CDR3 sequence (DNA): TGTGCCAGCAACACGGAACGAGGGCGGGGGACCCAGTACTTC. V usage is TRBV2 and J usage is TRBJ2-5; D is perhaps TRBD2 (6 bases). The CDR3 totals 14 residues. Trimming took 7 bases from V and 7 from J, leaving 19 bases between them. In germline, CDR1 is SNHLY, CDR2 FYNNEI.

This chain uses TRBV2 with TRBJ1-4; D not certain. CDR1 and CDR2 from the germline V gene are SNHLY and FYNNEI. The CDR3 is made up of 13 amino acids. V lost 7 bases and J lost 8, with 14 bases in between. For the CDR3, the DNA is TGTGCCAGCAACAAGCGGGAGGGAGAAAAACTGTTTTTT. The encoded protein is CASNKREGEKLFF.

On this clonotype itself: A read error may account for a junction end that differs from germline. The chain combines TRBV6-5 with TRBJ1-1; no definite D call. Germline-derived CDR1 and CDR2 are MNHEY and SVGAGI. The CDR3 spans 15 residues. CDR3 protein: CVSSYSPHGEAEAFF. Written as DNA, the CDR3 is TGTGTCAGCAGTTACTCACCCCACGGGGAGGCTGAAGCTTTCTTT.

A note on this clonotype: The junction and the germline gene differ at one end; a read error may be behind it. The chain employs TRBV5-4 and TRBJ2-5; 7 nucleotides align to TRBD2. The CDR3 length is 16 residues. Per the germline V gene, CDR1 is SGHNT and CDR2 is YYREEE (reference sequence). The CDR3 DNA follows: TGTGCCGGCAGCACGGAAAGAGGAACGGGAGGAGAGACCCAGTACTTC. This encodes CAGSTERGTGGETQYF.

To note about this clonotype: A junction end diverges from the germline sequence, so it may reflect a read error. The chain recombines TRBV2 with TRBJ1-5, with 8 bases aligning to TRBD1. The CDR3 extends over 16 amino acids. Germline CDR1 and CDR2: SNHLY and FYNNEI. The CDR3 bases are TGTGCCAGCTCACAGGGACAGGCTTATAGCAATCGGCCCCAGCATTTT. This codes for CASSQGQAYSNRPQHF.

This chain joins TRBV15 and TRBJ2-5, with no clear D. CDR3 size: 10 residues. V shed 9 bases and J shed 5 bases, with 7 bases lying between them. The V gene's germline CDR1 is LNHNV and CDR2 YYDKDF (reference sequence). The chain's CDR3 is CATGRETQYF. As DNA, the CDR3 is TGTGCCACAGGGCGGGAGACCCAGTACTTC.

This clonotype has ten or more counts. The gene calls are TRBV2 and TRBJ1-1; no reliable D call. V was pared by 0 bases and J by 0 bases, with 8 bases between. Germline V CDR1 and CDR2: SNHLY, FYNNEI. This CDR3 contains 15 residues. The CDR3 DNA reads TGTGCCAGCAGTGAAGCAAAGGGAATGAACACTGAAGCTTTCTTT. It specifies CASSEAKGMNTEAFF.

Of note for this clonotype: One junction end disagrees with the germline gene, perhaps due to a read error. The chain has TRBV12-3 or TRBV12-4 and TRBJ1-1; no clear D gene. This CDR3 region has 13 residues. The CDR3 sequence is CVSSFGVNTEAFF. In nucleotides, the CDR3 is TGTGTCAGCAGTTTTGGTGTGAACACTGAAGCTTTCTTT.

The chain couples TRBV9 to TRBJ1-6; possibly TRBD1 for D (5 bases). In germline, CDR1 is SGDLS, CDR2 YYNGEE. CDR3 length: 13 amino acids. Trimming removed 5 bases from V and 8 bases from J, with 11 bases in between. The CDR3 nucleotides are TGTGCCAGCAGTGCGGGGGTGGATTCACCCCTCCACTTT. Its protein product is CASSAGVDSPLHF. Supplemented by reference TRBV9 and TRBJ1-6, the full variable domain reads DSGVTQTPKHLITATGQRVTLRCSPRSGDLSVYWYQQSLDQGLQFLIQYYNGEERAKGNILERFSAQQFPDLHSELNLSSLELGDSALYFCASSAGVDSPLHFGNGTRLTVT.

This clonotype occurred a few times. The chain couples TRBV7-2 to TRBJ2-6, with 9 bases that match TRBD1. The CDR3 consists of 19 residues. From germline, CDR1 is SGHTA and CDR2 FQGNSA. V lost 5 bases to trimming and J lost 0 bases; unmatched junction nucleotides: 11. The CDR3 is CASSQETGQGSSGANVLTF. The DNA for the CDR3 is TGTGCCAGCAGCCAAGAGACGGGACAGGGCTCCTCTGGGGCCAACGTCCTGACTTTC. Looking up the rest from reference TRBV7-2 and TRBJ2-6 gives the full variable domain: GAGVSQSPSNKVTEKGKDVELRCDPISGHTALYWYRQSLGQGLEFLIYFQGNSAPDKSGLPSDRFSAERTGGSVSTLTIQRTQQEDSAVYLCASSQETGQGSSGANVLTFGAGSRLTVL.